This TCR beta chain was recorded in a study of blood T cell repertoires in COVID-19. Repertoires were generated with immunoSEQ multiplex PCR, while TCRdb's copy carries only in-frame clones and drops some. The sample contains about 160,000 clones, 75% to 85% of which appear only once. The CDR3 totals 13 residues. The V gene's germline CDR1 is LGHDT and CDR2 YNNKEL (reference sequence). V trimming: 4 bases; J trimming: 9 bases; junction bases outside the gene matches: 3. The chain uses TRBV3-1 (or the pseudogene TRBV3-2) and TRBJ2-1, with 10 bases that match TRBD2. The specimen was peripheral blood. The TCR originated in a woman in her sixties or seventies with COVID-19, enrolled during active disease. The CDR3 DNA is TGTGCCAGCAGCCGGGGGACTAGCGTTGAGCAGTTCTTC. Its protein is CASSRGTSVEQFF.